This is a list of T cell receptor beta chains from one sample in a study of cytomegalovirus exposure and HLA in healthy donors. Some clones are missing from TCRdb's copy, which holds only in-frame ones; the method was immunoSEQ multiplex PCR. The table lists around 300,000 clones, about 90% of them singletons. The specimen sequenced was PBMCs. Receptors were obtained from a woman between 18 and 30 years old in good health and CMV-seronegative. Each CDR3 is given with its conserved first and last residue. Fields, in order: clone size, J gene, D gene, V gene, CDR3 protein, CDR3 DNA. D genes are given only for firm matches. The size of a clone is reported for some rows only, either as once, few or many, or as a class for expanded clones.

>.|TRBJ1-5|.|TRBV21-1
CASSKALNLTGGNQPQHF
TGTGCCAGCAGCAAAGCTCTTAACTTGACAGGGGGCAATCAGCCCCAGCATTTT
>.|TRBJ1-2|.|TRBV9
CASSTPARTANYGYTF
TGTGCCAGCAGCACCCCAGCCCGGACAGCAAACTATGGCTACACCTTC
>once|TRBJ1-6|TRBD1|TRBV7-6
CASSLRRGGESYNSPLHF
TGTGCCAGCAGCCTTCGGAGAGGGGGCGAATCCTATAATTCACCCCTCCACTTT
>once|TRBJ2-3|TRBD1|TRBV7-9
CASSYRQGRTDTQYF
TGTGCCAGCAGCTACAGACAGGGGCGCACAGATACGCAGTATTTT
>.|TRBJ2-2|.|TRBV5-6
CASSHRTVNTGELFF
TGTGCCAGCAGCCATCGGACTGTGAACACCGGGGAGCTGTTTTTT
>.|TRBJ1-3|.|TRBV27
CASSLSQGNAGNTIYF
TGTGCCAGCAGTTTATCGCAGGGAAACGCTGGAAACACCATATATTTT
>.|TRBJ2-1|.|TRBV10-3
CAISAGNYNEQFF
TGTGCCATCAGTGCGGGGAACTACAATGAGCAGTTCTTC
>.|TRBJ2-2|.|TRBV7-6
CASSRTRLNTGELFF
TGTGCCAGCAGCCGAACTAGGCTGAACACCGGGGAGCTGTTTTTT
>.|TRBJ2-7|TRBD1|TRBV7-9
CASSSRTGHYEQYF
TGTGCCAGCAGCTCCCGGACAGGGCACTACGAGCAGTACTTC
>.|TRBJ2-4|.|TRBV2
CASSEALRGRENIQYF
TGTGCCAGCAGTGAAGCGCTCAGGGGAAGGGAAAACATTCAGTACTTC
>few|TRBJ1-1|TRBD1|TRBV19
CASSLGQGANTEAFF
TGTGCCAGTAGTTTGGGACAGGGGGCGAACACTGAAGCTTTCTTT
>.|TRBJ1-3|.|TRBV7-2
CASSIRGSSGNTIYF
TGTGCCAGCAGCATCAGGGGATCGTCTGGAAACACCATATATTTT
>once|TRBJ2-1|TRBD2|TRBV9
CASSRTTSGAYNEQFF
TGTGCCAGCAGCAGAACGACTAGCGGCGCCTACAATGAGCAGTTCTTC
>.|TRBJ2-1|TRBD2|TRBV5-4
CASSITSGGAVEQFF
TGTGCCAGCAGCATCACTAGCGGGGGGGCTGTTGAGCAGTTCTTC
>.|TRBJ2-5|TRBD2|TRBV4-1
CASSQRPRGLADQETQYF
TGCGCCAGCAGCCAACGGCCTCGAGGGCTAGCGGACCAAGAGACCCAGTACTTC